This T cell receptor (beta chain) was retrieved from a study of PD-1 blockade in classical Hodgkin lymphoma. As for the study in general: The patients were dosed with nivolumab 3 mg/kg, infused intravenously every 2 weeks.

Each patient relapsed following autologous stem cell transplantation, and prior brentuximab vedotin exposure differed. Best responses were complete response, partial response or progressive disease. The CDR3 consists of 13 residues. The V gene lost 6 bases and the J gene lost 7 bases, with 12 bases spanning the gap. The germline gives CDR1 SNHLY, CDR2 FYNNEI. With regard to this clone: Its antigen is still unknown.

Study results and caveats: Those starting nivolumab under 1 year post-ASCT were excluded. CD8+ TCR diversity did not rise significantly by C4D1, unlike CD4+.

The repertoire was sequenced with immunoSEQ multiplex PCR; TCRdb's copy has only in-frame clones and lacks some. This table has around 65,000 clones, more than 80% appearing once. The material sequenced was peripheral blood mononuclear cells (PBMCs), taken at baseline. The chain employs TRBV2 and TRBJ2-2; weak D call: TRBD1 (6 bases). The TCR originated in a human donor with classical Hodgkin lymphoma. The CDR3 loop is CASSKGVVGELFF. The DNA for the CDR3 is TGTGCCAGCAGCAAGGGGGTAGTCGGGGAGCTGTTTTTT.